This T cell receptor beta chain was retrieved from a study of T cells in Graves' hyperthyroidism and ophthalmopathy. Amplification of TCR beta CDR3 regions was performed using RNA transcripts as template. The HTBI set primed first-round TCR CDR3 RT-PCR. TCRdb independently ran MiXCR on the multiplex PCR reads; one entry per CDR3 protein. The sample shows around 660,000 distinct CDR3 sequences, over 40% of them seen only once. For the diagnoses, clinical symptoms, serum thyroxine and TRAb, thyroid ultrasound and orbital computed tomography were used. This clonotype was observed a few times. This may be a read error, as it is one base from a much larger clone. The receptor comes from an adult man with Graves' disease, either hyperthyroidism or ophthalmopathy (not recorded which). The sequenced sample was peripheral blood or thyroid tissue (not recorded which).

In DNA, the CDR3 is TGTGCCAGCAGTGCCGGGACAGGGAATTCACCCCTCCACTTT. It yields the protein CASSAGTGNSPLHF. The chain recombines TRBV7-9 with TRBJ1-6, with 9 bases fitting TRBD1. Unmatched junction bases numbered 4, after V lost 6 bases and J lost 7 bases. The V gene's germline CDR1 is SEHNR and CDR2 FQNEAQ (reference sequence). The CDR3 has 14 amino acids.